This T cell receptor (beta chain) was captured by sequencing in a study of cytomegalovirus exposure and HLA in healthy donors. The table came from immunoSEQ multiplex PCR; TCRdb's copy has only in-frame clones and leaves some out. The sample carries approximately 150,000 clones, approximately 86% recorded once. V lost 2 bases to trimming and J lost 2 bases, with 14 bases between them. The CDR3 is made up of 16 amino acids. Germline V gene sequence: CDR1 SGHTA, CDR2 FQGTGA. Sequenced material: PBMCs. This sequence originates from a young man in good health and CMV-seropositive. The V and J genes are TRBV7-3 and TRBJ2-3; TRBD2 might be the D (7 bases). The CDR3 here is CASSLGAGATTDTQYF. DNA for the CDR3: TGTGCCAGCAGCTTAGGGGCGGGGGCGACCACAGATACGCAGTATTTT.